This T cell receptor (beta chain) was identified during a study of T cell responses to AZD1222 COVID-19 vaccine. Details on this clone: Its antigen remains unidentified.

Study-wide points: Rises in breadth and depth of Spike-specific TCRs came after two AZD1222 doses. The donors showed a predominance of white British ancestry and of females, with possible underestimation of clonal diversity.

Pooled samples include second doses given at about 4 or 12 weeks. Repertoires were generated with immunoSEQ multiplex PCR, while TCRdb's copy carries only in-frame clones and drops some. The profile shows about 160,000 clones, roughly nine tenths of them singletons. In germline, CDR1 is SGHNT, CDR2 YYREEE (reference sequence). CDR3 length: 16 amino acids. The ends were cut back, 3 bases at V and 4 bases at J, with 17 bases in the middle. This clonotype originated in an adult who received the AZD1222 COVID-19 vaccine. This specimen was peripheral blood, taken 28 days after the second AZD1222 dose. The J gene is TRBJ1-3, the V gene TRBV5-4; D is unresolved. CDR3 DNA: TGTGCCAGCAGCTCAGAAACAATGACGTGGGGAAACACCATATATTTT. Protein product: CASSSETMTWGNTIYF.